The sequence of this T cell receptor (beta chain) was determined in a study of blood T cell repertoires in COVID-19. Sequenced by immunoSEQ multiplex PCR; TCRdb stores in-frame clones only, minus some. The sample consists of roughly 360,000 clones, 70% to 90% of them appearing once. The clonotype comes from a woman aged 30 to 39 with acute COVID-19. The sequencing sample was made of PBMCs or T cells enriched from blood (not recorded which).

CDR3 loop: CASSLAESGYTF. The CDR3 DNA follows: TGTGCCAGCAGTTTAGCAGAGTCTGGCTACACCTTC. V usage is TRBV12-3 or TRBV12-4 and J usage is TRBJ1-2; D remains ambiguous. Trimming pared 0 bases from V and 7 bases from J, leaving 6 bases between. CDR3 length equals 12 residues.